These 23 T cell receptor beta chains came from one sample sequenced in a study of T cell clonotyping in hematopoietic cell transplantation. The repertoire was sequenced with immunoSEQ multiplex PCR; TCRdb's copy has only in-frame clones and lacks some. The table records about 19,000 clones, 65% to 80% of them present only once. Sequences were obtained from peripheral blood mononuclear cells. These TCRs come from a man aged 60-69 years in good health. Some clones in this sample may be carry-over from other donors' samples.

This chain links TRBV5-6 with TRBJ1-1; D is uncertain. Germline-derived CDR1 and CDR2 are SGHDT and YYEEEE. Trimming took off 5 bases at V and 1 base at J, with 15 bases between the two ends. The CDR3 runs 15 residues. CDR3 in DNA: TGTGCCAGCAGTGGGTTTAGAGGAGGGAACACTGAAGCTTTCTTT. As protein: CASSGFRGGNTEAFF. The complete variable domain, with remaining parts taken from reference TRBV5-6 and TRBJ1-1, reads DAGVTQSPTHLIKTRGQQVTLRCSPKSGHDTVSWYQQALGQGPQFIFQYYEEEERQRGNFPDRFSGHQFPNYSSELNVNALLLGDSALYLCASSGFRGGNTEAFFGQGTRLTVV.

The chain joins TRBV5-4 to TRBJ1-2; 7 bases are a match to TRBD1. Trimming took 0 bases from V and 4 from J; bases not matched to a gene: 9. The CDR3 is made up of 16 amino acids. Germline V gene sequence: CDR1 SGHNT, CDR2 YYREEE (reference sequence). The CDR3 region has the DNA TGTGCCAGCAGCTTGGCGAGGGAGGGGGCAGTCTATGGCTACACCTTC. It translates to CASSLAREGAVYGYTF.

The chain joins TRBV5-4 to TRBJ1-1; D unresolved. The V end lost 4 bases, the J end lost 0 bases, and 10 bases lay between the germline ends. This CDR3 has 14 amino acids. The germline gives CDR1 SGHNT, CDR2 YYREEE (reference sequence). The chain's CDR3 is CASSAKQLNTEAFF. CDR3 in DNA: TGTGCCAGCAGCGCGAAACAGTTGAACACTGAAGCTTTCTTT. Full variable domain (missing parts from reference TRBV5-4 and TRBJ1-1): ETGVTQSPTHLIKTRGQQVTLRCSSQSGHNTVSWYQQALGQGPQFIFQYYREEENGRGNFPPRFSGLQFPNYSSELNVNALELDDSALYLCASSAKQLNTEAFFGQGTRLTVV.

This rearrangement joins TRBV29-1 to TRBJ1-4; D is possibly TRBD1 (5 bases). The V end lost 5 bases, the J end lost 7 bases, and 11 bases lay between the germline ends. CDR3 length: 12 amino acids. Germline assignment: CDR1 SQVTM and CDR2 ANQGSEA. CDR3 loop: CSVKLGGEKLFF. The DNA for the CDR3 is TGCAGCGTTAAGCTTGGGGGTGAAAAACTGTTTTTT.

J is TRBJ1-3 and V is TRBV6-1, with TRBD1 matching over 7 bases. J was trimmed by 2 bases and V by 6 bases; bases with no gene match: 1. The CDR3 loop spans 13 amino acids. Germline-derived CDR1 and CDR2 are MNHNS and SASEGT. The CDR3 is CASRDRAGNTIYF. In DNA form, the CDR3 reads TGTGCCAGCAGAGACAGGGCTGGAAACACCATATATTTT.

This clone was counted only a few times. The chain joins TRBV7-9 to TRBJ1-2, with 9 nucleotides matching TRBD1. CDR3 size: 18 residues. V lost 4 bases, J lost 3 bases, and 15 bases stayed unmatched. Germline CDR1 reads SEHNR; CDR2 reads FQNEAQ (reference sequence). CDR3 bases: TGTGCCAGCAGCTACGGCCAGGGACAGGGTATCGGGGACTATGGCTACACCTTC. Encoded protein: CASSYGQGQGIGDYGYTF. Drawing the rest from reference TRBV7-9 and TRBJ1-2, the complete variable domain is DTGVSQNPRHKITKRGQNVTFRCDPISEHNRLYWYRQTLGQGPEFLTYFQNEAQLEKSRLLSDRFSAERPKGSFSTLEIQRTEQGDSAMYLCASSYGQGQGIGDYGYTFGSGTRLTVV.

The chain recombines TRBV7-2 with TRBJ2-5, with D perhaps being TRBD1 or TRBD2 (5 bases each). This CDR3 has 15 amino acids. Germline values: CDR1 SGHTA, CDR2 FQGNSA. V lost 1 base and J 2 bases, leaving 11 bases between the germline ends. The CDR3 DNA reads TGTGCCAGCAGCTTAGTGGGGGATCGGCAAGAGACCCAGTACTTC. Amino acids: CASSLVGDRQETQYF.

This clone came up a few times. The chain is built from TRBV2 and TRBJ1-1; no definite D call. This CDR3 is 15 amino acids long. Per the germline V gene, CDR1 is SNHLY and CDR2 is FYNNEI. Between the trimmed V and J ends, which lost 7 bases and 5 bases, there was a span of 20 bases. CDR3 in DNA: TGTGCCAGCACCCAGGCCGGAGGCGGGCGGACTGAAGCTTTCTTT. It specifies CASTQAGGGRTEAFF.

This sequence joins TRBV7-6 and TRBJ2-7; 13 bases agree with TRBD2. The J segment lost 2 bases and the V segment lost 5 bases, leaving 3 bases of the junction unmatched. There are 15 residues in the CDR3. Germline V gives CDR1 SGHVS, CDR2 FNYEAQ. The CDR3 DNA reads TGTGCCAGCAGCCTAGGACTAGCGGGAGCCTACGAGCAGTACTTC. Residues: CASSLGLAGAYEQYF.

The genes are TRBV2 and TRBJ2-5, with TRBD2 matching over 12 bases. V gave up 5 bases and J gave up 5 bases; unmatched junction bases: 6. Germline CDR1 SNHLY, CDR2 FYNNEI. This CDR3 spans 15 amino acids. As DNA, the CDR3 is TGTGCCAGCAGTCAACAGGGGACTAGCGGGGAGACCCAGTACTTC. Its translation: CASSQQGTSGETQYF.

The chain joins TRBV28 to TRBJ2-5, with D unclear. V lost 6 bases and J 3 bases, leaving 5 bases between the germline ends. There are 11 residues in the CDR3. The germline CDR1 and CDR2 sequences are MDHEN and SYDVKM. CDR3 sequence (DNA): TGTGCCAGCAGGATAGAAGAGACCCAGTACTTC. It specifies CASRIEETQYF. Looking up the rest from reference TRBV28 and TRBJ2-5 gives the full variable domain: DVKVTQSSRYLVKRTGEKVFLECVQDMDHENMFWYRQDPGLGLRLIYFSYDVKMKEKGDIPEGYSVSREKKERFSLILESASTNQTSMYLCASRIEETQYFGPGTRLLVL.

The chain uses TRBV7-3 and TRBJ2-7, with TRBD1 matching 8 bases. Germline CDR1 and CDR2: SGHTA and FQGTGA. The CDR3 is 15 residues long. J gave up 3 bases and V 5 bases, and 9 bases lay outside the gene matches. CDR3 amino acids: CASSPAGQGLYEQYF. The DNA for the CDR3 is TGTGCCAGCAGCCCCGCCGGACAGGGACTCTACGAGCAGTACTTC.

V and J are TRBV5-5 and TRBJ1-5; D is undetermined. Germline V CDR1 and CDR2: SGHKS, YYEKEE (reference sequence). Deletions cut 3 bases from V and 2 bases from J, with 12 bases between. The CDR3 is made up of 15 amino acids. CDR3: CASSSHGARNQPQHF. CDR3 bases: TGTGCCAGCAGCTCCCACGGAGCGCGCAATCAGCCCCAGCATTTT.

CDR3 in DNA: TGCAGCGCCCTGGGACTAGCGGGAGGGAGGTACGAGCAGTACTTC. Amino acids: CSALGLAGGRYEQYF. The chain joins TRBV29-1 to TRBJ2-7, with TRBD2 matching over 16 bases. Germline values: CDR1 SQVTM, CDR2 ANQGSEA. V shed 7 bases and J 4 bases; nucleotides not matched to a gene: 7. The CDR3 is made up of 15 amino acids.

V is TRBV7-9 and J is TRBJ1-1; 7 nucleotides align to TRBD1. The CDR3 consists of 13 residues. CDR1 and CDR2 (germline): SEHNR, FQNEAQ (reference sequence). J gave up 3 bases and V 9 bases, and 7 bases lay outside the gene matches. The DNA for the CDR3 is TGTGCCAGTATGGGACAGAAGGACACTGAAGCTTTCTTT. Encoded protein: CASMGQKDTEAFF.

The V and J genes are TRBV6-5 and TRBJ1-2; D is uncertain. Germline lookup yields CDR1 MNHEY and CDR2 SVGAGI. V lost 3 bases, J lost 2 bases, and 10 bases lay in between. CDR3 size: 14 residues. CDR3 coding DNA: TGTGCCAGCAGTTATTTGGCCGGGAACTATGGCTACACCTTC. Its protein product is CASSYLAGNYGYTF.

The CDR3 spells CASREQGGYGYTF. The CDR3 DNA reads as TGTGCCAGCAGGGAACAGGGTGGCTATGGCTACACCTTC. The genes are TRBV6-6 and TRBJ1-2; the D gene is possibly TRBD1 (6 bases). Per the germline V gene, CDR1 is MNHNY and CDR2 is SVGAGI (reference sequence). The CDR3 covers 13 residues. The V gene lost 6 bases and the J gene lost 4 bases, with 12 bases spanning the gap.

The CDR3 sequence is CASSLGLAGGRVTQETQYF. The DNA for the CDR3 is TGTGCCAGCAGCTTGGGACTAGCGGGGGGGCGAGTAACACAAGAGACCCAGTACTTC. J is TRBJ2-5 and V is TRBV11-3, with 16 bases lining up with TRBD2. Germline CDR1 is SGHNT and CDR2 is YENEEA. This CDR3 comprises 19 residues. Unmatched junction bases numbered 9, after V lost 3 bases and J lost 2 bases.

V is TRBV14 and J is TRBJ2-5, with TRBD1 matching 7 bases. CDR1 and CDR2 (germline): SGHDN, FVKESK. The junction had 6 bases not matched to a gene; V was cut back by 4 bases and J by 4 bases. The CDR3 is 14 amino acids. The CDR3 coding sequence is TGTGCCAGCAGCCGCAACAGGGGAATAGAGACCCAGTACTTC. Amino acid sequence: CASSRNRGIETQYF.

The chain links TRBV19 to TRBJ1-5, with 10 positions matching TRBD1. CDR1 and CDR2 (germline): LNHDA, SQIVND (reference sequence). V was clipped by 3 bases and J by 7 bases; unmatched bases: 9. The CDR3 has 16 residues. The CDR3 sequence: CASSMGDRDRGQPQHF. The CDR3 bases are TGTGCCAGTAGTATGGGTGACCGGGACAGGGGACAGCCCCAGCATTTT.

This chain links TRBV5-1 with TRBJ1-3; possible D gene TRBD1, 5 bases. CDR1 is SGHRS, CDR2 YFSETQ, per germline. This CDR3 is 17 amino acids long. V lost 0 bases and J lost 0, with 13 bases in between. The CDR3 loop reads CASSLDSGTFSGNTIYF. The CDR3 coding sequence is TGCGCCAGCAGCTTGGATTCAGGGACCTTCTCTGGAAACACCATATATTTT. The full variable domain, rest sourced from reference TRBV5-1 and TRBJ1-3, is KAGVTQTPRYLIKTRGQQVTLSCSPISGHRSVSWYQQTPGQGLQFLFEYFSETQRNKGNFPGRFSGRQFSNSRSEMNVSTLELGDSALYLCASSLDSGTFSGNTIYFGEGSWLTVV.

This chain uses TRBV6-6 with TRBJ2-7, with D uncertain. This CDR3 comprises 13 residues. Germline values: CDR1 MNHNY, CDR2 SVGAGI (reference sequence). V shed 5 bases and J shed 0 bases, with 8 bases lying between them. In DNA, the CDR3 is TGTGCCAGCAGTGGTCGGTACTCCTACGAGCAGTACTTC. Its protein product is CASSGRYSYEQYF.

The V call is TRBV7-6, the J call TRBJ1-3; TRBD1 agrees at 9 bases. This CDR3 is 15 amino acids long. Germline V gene data show CDR1 as SGHVS and CDR2 as FNYEAQ. V gave up 5 bases and J gave up 4 bases; unmatched junction bases: 6. Written as DNA, the CDR3 is TGTGCCAGCAGCCTACAGGGGGCTGAGGGAAACACCATATATTTT. Its translation is CASSLQGAEGNTIYF.